The clone carrying this TCR beta chain was observed at least ten times. This entry comes from a study of Graves' ophthalmopathy and Graves' hyperthyroidism. The sequenced template was RNA, covering the TCR beta CDR3 region. After a first-round RT-PCR with HTBI primers, a second-round multiplex PCR was run. TCRdb used MiXCR to reprocess the multiplex PCR reads, holding one entry per CDR3 protein. The data contain 500,000 to 800,000 distinct CDR3 sequences, over 40% of them singletons. CDR1 and CDR2 from the germline V gene are SNHLY and FYNNEI. Trimming cost V 2 bases and J 9 bases, with 11 bases left between them. CDR3 length equals 14 residues.

The sequenced sample was peripheral blood. The source of this sequence is an adult man with Graves' ophthalmopathy. This rearrangement joins TRBV2 to TRBJ1-6; TRBD1 might be the D (5 bases). The CDR3 coding sequence is TGTGCCAGCAGTGAAACCCCAAGGGGTTCACCCCTCCACTTT. This gives the protein CASSETPRGSPLHF.